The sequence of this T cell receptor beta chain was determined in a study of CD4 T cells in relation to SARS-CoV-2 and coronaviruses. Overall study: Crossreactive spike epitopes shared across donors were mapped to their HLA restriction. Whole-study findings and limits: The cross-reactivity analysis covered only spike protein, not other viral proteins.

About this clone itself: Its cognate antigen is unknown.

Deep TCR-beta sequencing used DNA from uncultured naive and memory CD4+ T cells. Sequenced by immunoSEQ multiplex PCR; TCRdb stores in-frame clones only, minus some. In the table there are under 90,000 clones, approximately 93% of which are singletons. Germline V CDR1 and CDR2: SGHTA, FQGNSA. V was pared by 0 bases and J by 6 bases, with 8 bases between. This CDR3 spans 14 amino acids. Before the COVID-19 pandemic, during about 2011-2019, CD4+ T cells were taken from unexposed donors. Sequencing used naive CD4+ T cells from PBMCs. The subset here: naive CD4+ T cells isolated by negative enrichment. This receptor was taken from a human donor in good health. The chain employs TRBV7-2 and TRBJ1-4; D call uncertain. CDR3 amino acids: CASSLAGTDEKLFF. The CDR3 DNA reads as TGTGCCAGCAGCTTAGCCGGTACGGATGAAAAACTGTTTTTT. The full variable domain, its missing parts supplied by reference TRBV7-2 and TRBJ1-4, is GAGVSQSPSNKVTEKGKDVELRCDPISGHTALYWYRQSLGQGLEFLIYFQGNSAPDKSGLPSDRFSAERTGGSVSTLTIQRTQQEDSAVYLCASSLAGTDEKLFFGSGTQLSVL.